Below, one TCR beta chain is given with its context. Residents of around 24 US areas, aged about 18 to 95 years, made up the participants. Self-reported history from a screening survey and questionnaire set each donor's cohort. This record comes from a study of blood T cell repertoires in COVID-19. Background on the study: PBMCs, B-cell-depleted T cells, or T cells provided the cDNA or gDNA that made up the material.

V shed 7 bases, J shed 1 base, and the junction held 6 bases outside the gene matches. Germline CDR1 is MNHEY and CDR2 is SVGAGI. The CDR3 length is 15 residues. Only in-frame clones appear in the TCRdb table, and some are missing; sequencing was by immunoSEQ multiplex PCR. The data show approximately 270,000 clones, over 80% seen once. The receptor comes from a woman between 25 and 40 years old with acute COVID-19. The V gene is TRBV6-5, the J gene TRBJ2-2; TRBD1 matches at 7 bases. Material: PBMCs or T cells enriched from blood (not recorded which). The CDR3 sequence: CASTKTGWNTGELFF. The CDR3 bases are TGTGCCAGCACCAAGACAGGGTGGAACACCGGGGAGCTGTTTTTT.